This TCR beta chain was retrieved from a study of T cells in Graves' hyperthyroidism and ophthalmopathy. Points from the study as a whole: Ophthalmopathy and stable hyperthyroidism were separated by a 13 V-J model. Ophthalmopathy was model-predicted a median roughly 6.2 months pre-onset.

Concerning this clonotype itself: The antigen remains unidentified.

The investigators amplified TCR beta CDR3 regions from RNA transcripts. HTBI primers were employed in a first-round RT-PCR of the TCR CDR3. TCRdb reprocessed the multiplex PCR reads with MiXCR, giving one entry per CDR3 protein. The sample comprises 400,000 to 450,000 distinct CDR3 sequences, roughly 15% of which are singletons, and over 10% rests with the top ten. Clinical Activity Scores of at least 3, NOSPECS grades of at least 4 and durations under 3 months characterized ophthalmopathy patients. Patients showing uncontrolled infection, other autoimmune disease, pregnancy or lactation were ineligible. This CDR3 comprises 13 residues. Germline values: CDR1 SNHLY, CDR2 FYNNEI. Trimming removed 2 bases from V and 4 bases from J, with 5 bases in between.

The sequence derives from a man between 18 and 29 years old with Graves' ophthalmopathy. V usage is TRBV2 and J usage is TRBJ1-4; D gene ambiguous. Sequencing was performed on blood. The CDR3 DNA reads as TGTGCCAGCAGTGAATTGGGTAATGAAAAACTGTTTTTT. This gives the protein CASSELGNEKLFF.